This T cell receptor (beta chain) was identified in a study of human T cells and chemical hapten exposure. The study, taken as a whole, reports: No shift was seen in TCRs above 1 in 1000 frequency with DPC sensitization.

The time point here: patch test 1, 2 weeks after DPC sensitization. Treatment of the sample: therapeutic diphenylcyclopropenone sensitization with weekly scalp DPC. Donors, patients with alopecia ranging from 18 to 70 years old and judged suitable for DPC, provided samples. The CDR3 runs to 12 residues. Germline values: CDR1 SGHRS, CDR2 YFSETQ. V lost 5 bases and J 6 bases, leaving 12 bases between the germline ends. This clonotype was detected many times. What it recognizes is unknown. In TCRdb, the RACE reads were re-called with MiXCR into one record per CDR3 protein. The data show fewer than 500,000 distinct CDR3 sequences, approximately 5.1% seen once.

This chain connects TRBV5-1 to TRBJ2-7, with TRBD2 as a possible D gene (6 bases). The sequenced sample was whole blood, obtained in connection with sensitization to the hapten diphenylcyclopropenone (DPC). The receptor's source is a woman aged 45-59 years with alopecia areata. Some clones in this sample may be carry-over from other donors' samples. The CDR3 reads CASRAGGIEQYF. The CDR3 DNA reads as TGCGCCAGCAGAGCGGGCGGGATCGAGCAGTACTTC.